The 19 T cell receptor beta chains below all came from one sample that was sequenced in a study of blood T cell repertoires in COVID-19. Libraries were prepared by immunoSEQ multiplex PCR; TCRdb keeps only in-frame clonotypes and omits some of them. The table lists around 700,000 clones, 85% to 90% of them singletons, with approximately 0.3% in the top ten. The specimen was peripheral blood. The receptors come from a young woman with acute or convalescent COVID-19.

The genes are TRBV30 and TRBJ1-2; D not certain. V was cut by 2 bases and J by 4 bases, with 14 bases left in between. The CDR3 contains 14 residues. CDR1 is GTSNPN, CDR2 SVGIG, per germline (reference sequence). CDR3 loop: CAWSSGSEIYGYTF. The CDR3 nucleotides are TGTGCCTGGAGTAGTGGCAGTGAAATCTATGGCTACACCTTC.

The chain combines TRBV5-1 with TRBJ1-1, with D possibly TRBD1 on 6 matching bases. The CDR3 has 15 amino acids. CDR1 is SGHRS, CDR2 YFSETQ, per germline. Trimming stripped 0 bases from V and 6 bases from J, with 15 bases between. Written as DNA, the CDR3 is TGCGCCAGCAGCTTGGTGTCAGGGGTTTTGGCTGAAGCTTTCTTT. The encoded protein is CASSLVSGVLAEAFF.

The V call is TRBV12-3 or TRBV12-4, the J call TRBJ2-5, with TRBD1 as a possible D gene (6 bases). Trimming left V 4 bases short and J 5 bases short, with 11 bases between. The CDR3 runs to 13 residues. CDR3 sequence: CASSYGGKETQYF. In nucleotides, the CDR3 is TGTGCCAGCAGTTATGGGGGCAAGGAGACCCAGTACTTC.

This chain joins TRBV5-5 and TRBJ1-6; D ambiguous. The CDR3 has 15 amino acids. V lost 0 bases and J 9 bases, leaving 13 bases between the germline ends. The germline gives CDR1 SGHKS, CDR2 YYEKEE (reference sequence). Written as DNA, the CDR3 is TGTGCCAGCAGCTTGGTCGGGGTGAAAGGTTCACCCCTCCACTTT. It is translated as CASSLVGVKGSPLHF.

This clone appeared a single time. The V gene is TRBV28, the J gene TRBJ1-5, with TRBD1 matching over 8 bases. This CDR3 is built from 20 residues. CDR1 MDHEN and CDR2 SYDVKM come from the germline V gene. The V segment lost 5 bases and the J segment 0 bases; nucleotides outside the gene matches: 18. This CDR3 reads CASSPRERTGPPNSNQPQHF. Here the CDR3 DNA reads TGTGCCAGCAGTCCCCGTGAAAGGACAGGGCCACCTAATAGCAATCAGCCCCAGCATTTT.

The chain has TRBV7-9 and TRBJ1-1; D ambiguous. V was pared by 5 bases and J by 8 bases, with 12 bases between. The germline CDR1 and CDR2 sequences are SEHNR and FQNEAQ (reference sequence). The CDR3 runs to 12 residues. This chain's CDR3 is CASSPAGLEAFF. CDR3 coding DNA: TGTGCCAGCAGCCCCGCCGGGTTAGAAGCTTTCTTT.

This clone appeared a few times. J is TRBJ1-5 and V is TRBV5-6, with unresolved D. Germline V gives CDR1 SGHDT, CDR2 YYEEEE. The CDR3 extends over 12 amino acids. V was clipped by 1 base and J by 10 bases, with 9 bases between them. CDR3 protein: CASSLPGKPQHF. The CDR3 nucleotides are TGTGCCAGCAGCTTGCCCGGGAAACCCCAGCATTTT.

The genes are TRBV4-3 and TRBJ2-2, with D possibly being TRBD2 (7 bases). The V end lost 1 base, the J end lost 0 bases, and 15 bases lay between the germline ends. CDR1 and CDR2 from the germline V gene are LGHNA and YSLEER. The CDR3 contains 18 residues. CDR3 bases: TGCGCCAGCAGCCAAGGGGGGGCCGGGGGGACGAACACCGGGGAGCTGTTTTTT. Translation gives CASSQGGAGGTNTGELFF.

The rearrangement joins TRBV18 to TRBJ1-1; 8 nucleotides line up with TRBD1. The germline CDR1 and CDR2 sequences are KGHSH and LQKENI. Trimming at V came to 6 bases and at J to 5 bases, leaving 11 bases not matched to a gene. This CDR3 contains 15 residues. CDR3 DNA: TGTGCCAGCTCGCGGACGACAGGGGTCTATACTGAAGCTTTCTTT. It translates to CASSRTTGVYTEAFF.

This clone was found once. The CDR3 sequence: CAWTRKSLRETQYF. In DNA, the CDR3 is TGTGCCTGGACTCGCAAATCGCTCCGGGAGACCCAGTACTTC. V usage is TRBV30 and J usage is TRBJ2-5; D uncertain. V lost 4 bases, J lost 5 bases, and 17 bases lay in between. The germline gives CDR1 GTSNPN, CDR2 SVGIG (reference sequence). The CDR3 contains 14 residues.

Written as DNA, the CDR3 is TGTGCCAGCAGCAAATGGGGCGACAGGGTCCATGGCTACACCTTC. This encodes CASSKWGDRVHGYTF. This sequence joins TRBV21-1 and TRBJ1-2; the tabulated D call, TRBD1, remains unverified against the DNA. TRBV21-1 is a listed pseudogene. CDR3 length: 15 residues.

Concerning this clone: Different DNA sequences within this sample yield the same CDR3. This chain uses TRBV6-2 or TRBV6-3 with TRBJ2-3; D is uncertain. The CDR3 extends over 15 amino acids. The V gene's germline CDR1 is MNHEY and CDR2 SVGEGT. V shed 0 bases and J shed 0 bases, with 7 bases lying between them. This CDR3 reads CASSYSVTSTDTQYF. DNA for the CDR3: TGTGCCAGCAGTTACTCCGTCACTAGCACAGATACGCAGTATTTT.

The V gene is TRBV6-2 or TRBV6-3, the J gene TRBJ2-6, with TRBD1 matching over 9 bases. Germline assignment: CDR1 MNHEY and CDR2 SVGEGT. The J segment lost 4 bases and the V segment lost 5 bases, leaving 6 bases of the junction unmatched. The CDR3 is made up of 16 amino acids. CDR3 amino acids: CASSTGQGDGANVLTF. The CDR3 region has the DNA TGTGCCAGCAGTACGGGACAGGGAGACGGGGCCAACGTCCTGACTTTC.

The V call is TRBV6-5, the J call TRBJ1-2, with 9 bases fitting TRBD1. This CDR3 region has 14 residues. Unmatched junction bases numbered 3, after V lost 4 bases and J lost 3 bases. CDR1 is MNHEY and CDR2 is SVGAGI in the germline V gene. The CDR3 here is CASSSGQGDYGYTF. CDR3 nucleotide sequence: TGTGCCAGCAGTTCGGGACAGGGTGACTATGGCTACACCTTC.

The chain carries TRBV5-4 and TRBJ1-2; 11 bases align to TRBD1. From germline, CDR1 is SGHNT and CDR2 YYREEE (reference sequence). The CDR3 runs 14 residues. V dropped 4 bases and J dropped 4; count of bases not matched to a gene: 3. The CDR3 nucleotides are TGTGCCAGCAGCGGGACAGGGGGGACCTATGGCTACACCTTC. It encodes CASSGTGGTYGYTF.

This chain joins TRBV5-4 and TRBJ1-1; D is unclear. The CDR3 is 15 residues long. Trimming left V 4 bases short and J 5 bases short, with 18 bases between. CDR1 is SGHNT and CDR2 is YYREEE in the germline V gene (reference sequence). The CDR3 here is CASSLPLGGRTEAFF. The CDR3, as DNA: TGTGCCAGCAGCCTCCCGCTGGGAGGCCGGACTGAAGCTTTCTTT.

The V gene is TRBV6-6, the J gene TRBJ1-2; 7 nucleotides line up with TRBD1. The V gene end was trimmed by 5 bases and the J gene end by 0 bases; junction bases not matched to a gene: 15. Germline V lookup: CDR1 MNHNY, CDR2 SVGAGI (reference sequence). The CDR3 has 18 residues. The CDR3 loop reads CASSHIDVQGPTNYGYTF. DNA of the CDR3: TGTGCCAGCAGTCACATCGATGTACAGGGGCCGACTAACTATGGCTACACCTTC.

V is TRBV28 and J is TRBJ1-3, with 9 bases matching TRBD1. V was clipped by 6 bases and J by 2 bases; unmatched bases: 14. Germline V gene lookup returns CDR1 MDHEN and CDR2 SYDVKM. The CDR3 is 18 amino acids. The CDR3 region has the DNA TGTGCCAGCAGCTCCCCCGGCAAATGGACAGGGGCTGGAAACACCATATATTTT. Protein product: CASSSPGKWTGAGNTIYF.

CDR3 DNA sequence: TGTGCCAGCAGCCAACGTGGGACAGACACTGAAGCTTTCTTT. It specifies CASSQRGTDTEAFF. The chain is built from TRBV3-1 (or the pseudogene TRBV3-2) and TRBJ1-1, with 7 bases matching TRBD1. The CDR3 runs 14 residues. Germline values: CDR1 LGHDT, CDR2 YNNKEL (reference sequence). V lost 2 bases to trimming and J lost 3 bases; unmatched junction nucleotides: 3.